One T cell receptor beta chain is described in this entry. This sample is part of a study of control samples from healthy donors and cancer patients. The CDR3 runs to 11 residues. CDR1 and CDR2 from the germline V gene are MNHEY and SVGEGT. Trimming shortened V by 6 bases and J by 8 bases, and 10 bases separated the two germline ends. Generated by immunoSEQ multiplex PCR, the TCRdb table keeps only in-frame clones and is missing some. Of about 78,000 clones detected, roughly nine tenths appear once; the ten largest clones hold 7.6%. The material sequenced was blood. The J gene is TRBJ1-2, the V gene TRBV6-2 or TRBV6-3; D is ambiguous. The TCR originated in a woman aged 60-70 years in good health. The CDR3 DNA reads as TGTGCCAGCAGCGCCCACGGAGGCTACACCTTC. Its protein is CASSAHGGYTF.